This T cell receptor (beta chain) came from a study of cytomegalovirus exposure and HLA in healthy donors. The wider study: Previous work identified 90 million to 130 million unique TCR beta sequences from 200 million or so T cells.

Nominally healthy donors provided the samples, though records likely missed some immune exposures. A word on this clone: Its antigen remains unknown.

Overall study findings and caveats: The records held CMV serostatus as the only immune exposure information.

PCR primers comprised 60 Vbeta and 13 Jbeta primers. Assay used: immunoSEQ multiplex PCR; TCRdb lists only in-frame clones, some missing. In the table there are around 150,000 clones, roughly three quarters of which are singletons. Sequencing was done on a sample of PBMCs. The TCR was taken from a man aged 35 to 55 in good health and CMV-seropositive.

The CDR3 DNA sequence: TGTGCCAGCAGCCCCCGGGACTCTAGCACAGATACGCAGTATTTT. This translates into CASSPRDSSTDTQYF. The chain carries TRBV5-4 and TRBJ2-3, with D tentatively TRBD2 (6 bases). V lost 4 bases and J lost 0, with 12 bases in between. The germline V gene has CDR1 SGHNT and CDR2 YYREEE (reference sequence). This CDR3 is 15 amino acids long.